The next 3 T cell receptor beta chains were all read from a single sample in a study of T cell clonality in common variable immunodeficiency. Findings of the study overall: Reportedly, TCR beta sequences from common variable immunodeficiency showed fewer deletions and N-nucleotide insertions.

These receptors' targets are unknown. Sequenced by immunoSEQ multiplex PCR; TCRdb stores in-frame clones only, minus some. The data show about 15,000 clones, with none appearing a single time. The specimen was peripheral blood mononuclear cells. The receptor set was obtained from a human donor with common variable immunodeficiency.

This clone has only a few counts. The CDR3 end lies 3 residues beyond the end of the read and is filled in from the germline J gene. This chain connects TRBV2 to TRBJ1-5, with D perhaps TRBD1 (5 bases). CDR3 length: 14 amino acids. V gave up 4 bases and J gave up 3 bases, with 10 bases separating them. CDR1 and CDR2 (germline): SNHLY, FYNNEI. CDR3 DNA, as far as it was read: TGTGCCAGCAGTGCCCAGGGTCCCAATCAGCCC. This sequence encodes CASSAQGPNQP. The whole CDR3 is CASSAQGPNQPQHF.

Worth noting for this clone: The read halts 3 residues ahead of the CDR3 end, with the missing end drawn from the germline J gene. The chain employs TRBV7-3 and TRBJ2-1, with 9 bases that match TRBD2. V dropped 5 bases and J dropped 1; count of bases not matched to a gene: 3. The germline V gene has CDR1 SGHTA and CDR2 FQGTGA. CDR3 length equals 15 residues. This CDR3 is CASSRLAGSYNEQFF. The CDR3 DNA, read in part, is TGTGCCAGCAGCCGCCTAGCGGGATCCTACAATGAG.

There are many counts of this clone. The CDR3 goes on 3 residues after the read ends, and that part is filled in from the germline J gene. V usage is TRBV20-1 and J usage is TRBJ2-1, with TRBD2 matching over 12 bases. The CDR3 spans 14 residues. Germline V gene lookup returns CDR1 DFQATT and CDR2 SNEGSKA (reference sequence). V shed 5 bases and J 6 bases; nucleotides not matched to a gene: 5. CDR3 bases read: TGCAGTGCTCTTCCGGGACTAGCGGGCAATGAG. Translation gives CSALPGLAGNE. The full CDR3 protein is CSALPGLAGNEQFF.